This T cell receptor beta chain was sequenced during a study of tissue T cells after allogeneic stem cell transplantation. Measured with immunoSEQ multiplex PCR; TCRdb has only the in-frame clones, and not every one. The data show about 8,200 clones, 35% to 60% seen once. As for this clone: Genes and germline come from the mouse. The CDR3 is cut off 1 residue early in the read; its end comes from the germline J gene.

Time point described: mouse harvest day 7 after allogeneic transplant. Tail vein injection delivered 10^7 T-cell-depleted bone marrow cells and 10^6 splenic CD5+ T cells. The CDR3 has 14 residues. V was clipped by 1 base and J by 4 bases, with 10 bases between them. Germline CDR1 is SGHSA and CDR2 is FRNQAP. This receptor was obtained from a female BALB/c mouse given C57BL/6 T cells with graft-versus-host disease after an allogeneic hematopoietic cell transplant. The specimen was gut tissue. The chain has TRBV16 and TRBJ1-2; the D is unclear. The CDR3 loop is CASSLVFGSSDYTF. CDR3 DNA, as far as it was read: TGTGCAAGCAGCTTAGTGTTCGGGTCCTCCGACTACACC.